These 2 T cell receptor beta chains were sequenced from one sample in a study of beta chain features in type 1 diabetes. The isolated RNA, all of it, was reverse transcribed, so expressed TCRB transcripts were what got sequenced. Only in-frame clones appear in the TCRdb table, and some are missing; sequencing was by immunoSEQ multiplex PCR. The profile covers fewer than 200,000 clones, with about 13% appearing a single time and about 0.66% taken by the ten largest. The sequencing input was central memory CD4+ T cells from blood. These receptors originate from a woman younger than 30 in good health.

This clone was seen a few times. The genes are TRBV18 and TRBJ1-1; possibly TRBD1 for D (5 bases). Trimming shortened V by 3 bases and J by 0 bases, and 11 bases separated the two germline ends. Germline CDR1 KGHSH, CDR2 LQKENI. The CDR3 spans 15 residues. The CDR3 nucleotides read TGTGCCAGCTCACCCAGACAGTCCATGAACACTGAAGCTTTCTTT. Its protein product is CASSPRQSMNTEAFF.

This chain joins TRBV11-1 and TRBJ2-4; 7 positions match TRBD2. CDR3 size: 15 residues. V shed 5 bases and J 1 base; nucleotides not matched to a gene: 5. The germline CDR1 and CDR2 sequences are SGHAT and FQDESV (reference sequence). The CDR3 is CASSGGTTAKNIQYF. The CDR3, as DNA: TGTGCCAGCAGCGGAGGGACTACCGCCAAAAACATTCAGTACTTC. The complete variable domain, with remaining parts taken from reference TRBV11-1 and TRBJ2-4, reads EAEVAQSPRYKITEKSQAVAFWCDPISGHATLYWYRQILGQGPELLVQFQDESVVDDSQLPKDRFSAERLKGVDSTLKIQPAELGDSAMYLCASSGGTTAKNIQYFGAGTRLSVL.